This TCR beta chain was retrieved from a study of blood T cell repertoires in COVID-19. Study-level background: The study drew acute and convalescent COVID-19 samples from the United States, Italy and Spain. T cells, B-cell-depleted T cells, or PBMCs supplied cDNA or gDNA.

Assay used: immunoSEQ multiplex PCR; TCRdb lists only in-frame clones, some missing. The table has tens of thousands of clones, around 90% seen once. A Seattle source enrolled patients during active infection and followed them longitudinally. Trimming took 8 bases from V and 2 from J, leaving 13 bases between them. The CDR3 covers 13 residues. The V gene's germline CDR1 is GTSNPN and CDR2 SVGIG (reference sequence). Source material: peripheral blood. The source of this sequence is a woman between 45 and 65 years old with COVID-19, enrolled during active disease. The rearrangement links TRBV30 to TRBJ1-3, with D possibly being TRBD1 (6 bases). CDR3 DNA sequence: TGTGCCCACCTAGGGGGGGCTGGAAACACCATATATTTT. Residues: CAHLGGAGNTIYF.